Described below is a single T cell receptor (beta chain) sequence and its context. Germline V lookup: CDR1 SGHRS, CDR2 YFSETQ. The CDR3 extends over 16 amino acids. V dropped 1 base and J dropped 7; count of bases not matched to a gene: 10. The entry originates in a study of cytomegalovirus exposure and HLA in healthy donors. Study as a whole: The platform used for the roughly 120 validation repertoires matched that of the approximately 640 first-cohort repertoires, a later analysis reported.

While the first cohort had fewer than 850 subjects, the donors belonged to the separate validation cohort of more than 95 subjects. Repertoires were generated with immunoSEQ multiplex PCR, while TCRdb's copy carries only in-frame clones and drops some. Here the sample spans roughly 86,000 clones, about 95% being singletons. V gene TRBV5-1 combines with J gene TRBJ2-2, with 7 nucleotides matching TRBD2. The clonotype comes from a man aged 18 to 30 in good health and CMV-seropositive. The specimen sequenced was PBMCs. The CDR3 is CASSLPSGSFGGELFF. The CDR3 DNA is TGCGCCAGCAGCTTGCCTAGCGGAAGCTTCGGCGGGGAGCTGTTTTTT.